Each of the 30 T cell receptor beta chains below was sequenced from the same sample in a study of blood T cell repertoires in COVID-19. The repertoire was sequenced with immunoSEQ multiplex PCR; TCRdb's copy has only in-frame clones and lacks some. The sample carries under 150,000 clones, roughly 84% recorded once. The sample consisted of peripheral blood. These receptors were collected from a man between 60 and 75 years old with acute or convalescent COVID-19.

CDR3 DNA: TGCGCCAGCAGCCAAACTAGCGGGACGAACACCGGGGAGCTGTTTTTT. Protein product: CASSQTSGTNTGELFF. The genes are TRBV5-1 and TRBJ2-2, with 10 bases that match TRBD2. The CDR3 has 16 residues. The germline gives CDR1 SGHRS, CDR2 YFSETQ. Unmatched junction bases numbered 3, after V lost 4 bases and J lost 0 bases.

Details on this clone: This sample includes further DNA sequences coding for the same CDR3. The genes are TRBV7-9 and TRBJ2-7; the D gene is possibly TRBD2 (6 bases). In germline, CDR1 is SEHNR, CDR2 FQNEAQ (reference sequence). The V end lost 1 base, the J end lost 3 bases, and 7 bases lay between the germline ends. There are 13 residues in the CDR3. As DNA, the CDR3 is TGTGCCAGCAGCTTAGTCGGGGGCTACGAGCAGTACTTC. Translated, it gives CASSLVGGYEQYF.

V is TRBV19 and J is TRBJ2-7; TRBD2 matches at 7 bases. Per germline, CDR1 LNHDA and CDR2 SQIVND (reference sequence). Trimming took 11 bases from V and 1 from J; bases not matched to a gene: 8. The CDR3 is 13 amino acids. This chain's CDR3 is CAHLWEGSYEQYF. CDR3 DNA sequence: TGTGCCCATCTATGGGAGGGTTCCTACGAGCAGTACTTC. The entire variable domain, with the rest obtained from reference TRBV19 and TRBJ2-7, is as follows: DGGITQSPKYLFRKEGQNVTLSCEQNLNHDAMYWYRQDPGQGLRLIYYSQIVNDFQKGDIAEGYSVSREKKESFPLTVTSAQKNPTAFYLCAHLWEGSYEQYFGPGTRLTVT.

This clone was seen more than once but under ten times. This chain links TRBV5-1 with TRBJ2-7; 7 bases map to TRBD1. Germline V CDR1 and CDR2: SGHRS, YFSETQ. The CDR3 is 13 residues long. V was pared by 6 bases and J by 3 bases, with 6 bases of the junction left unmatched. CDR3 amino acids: CASTKTGSYEQYF. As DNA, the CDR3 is TGCGCCAGCACTAAGACAGGGAGCTACGAGCAGTACTTC.

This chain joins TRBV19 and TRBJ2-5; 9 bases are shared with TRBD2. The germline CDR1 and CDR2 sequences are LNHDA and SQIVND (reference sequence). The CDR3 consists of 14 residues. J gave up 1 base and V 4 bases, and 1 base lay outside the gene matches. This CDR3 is CASSRTSVQETQYF. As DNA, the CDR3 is TGTGCCAGTAGTAGGACTAGCGTCCAAGAGACCCAGTACTTC.

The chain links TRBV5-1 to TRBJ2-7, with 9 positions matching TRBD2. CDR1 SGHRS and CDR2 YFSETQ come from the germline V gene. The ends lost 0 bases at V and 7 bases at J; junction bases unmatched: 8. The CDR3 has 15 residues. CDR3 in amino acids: CASSLAAGGAREQYF. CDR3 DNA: TGCGCCAGCAGCTTGGCTGCGGGGGGGGCTAGGGAGCAGTACTTC.

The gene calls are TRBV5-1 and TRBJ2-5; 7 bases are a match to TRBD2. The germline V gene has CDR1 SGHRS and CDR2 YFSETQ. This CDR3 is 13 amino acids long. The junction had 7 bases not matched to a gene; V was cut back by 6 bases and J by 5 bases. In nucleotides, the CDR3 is TGCGCCAGCAACCGGGGAGGGGAGGAGACCCAGTACTTC. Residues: CASNRGGEETQYF.

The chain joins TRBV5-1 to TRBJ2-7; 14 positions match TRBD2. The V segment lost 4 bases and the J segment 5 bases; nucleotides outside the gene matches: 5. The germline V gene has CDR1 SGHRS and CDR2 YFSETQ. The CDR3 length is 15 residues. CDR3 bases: TGCGCCAGCAGCCTAGGGACTAGCGGGAGTAACGAGCAGTACTTC. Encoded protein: CASSLGTSGSNEQYF.

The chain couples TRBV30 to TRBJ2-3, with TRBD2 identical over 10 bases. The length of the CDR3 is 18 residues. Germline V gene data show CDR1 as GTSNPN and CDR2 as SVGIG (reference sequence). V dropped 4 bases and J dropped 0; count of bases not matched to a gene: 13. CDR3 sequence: CAWTRGLAGVTSTDTQYF. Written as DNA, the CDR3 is TGTGCCTGGACCCGGGGGCTAGCGGGGGTTACTAGCACAGATACGCAGTATTTT.

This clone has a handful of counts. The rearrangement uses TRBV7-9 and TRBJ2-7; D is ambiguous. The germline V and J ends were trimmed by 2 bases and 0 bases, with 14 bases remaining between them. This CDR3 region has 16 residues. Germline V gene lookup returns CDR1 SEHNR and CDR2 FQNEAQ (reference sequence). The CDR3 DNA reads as TGTGCCAGCAGCTTAAGCCTAGGCAGCATCTCCTACGAGCAGTACTTC. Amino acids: CASSLSLGSISYEQYF.

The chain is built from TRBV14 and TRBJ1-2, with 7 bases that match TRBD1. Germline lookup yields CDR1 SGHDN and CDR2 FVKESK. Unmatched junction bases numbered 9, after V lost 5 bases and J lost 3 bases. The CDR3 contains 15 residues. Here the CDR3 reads CASSERGRGDYGYTF. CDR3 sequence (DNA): TGTGCCAGCAGCGAAAGGGGGCGAGGGGACTATGGCTACACCTTC.

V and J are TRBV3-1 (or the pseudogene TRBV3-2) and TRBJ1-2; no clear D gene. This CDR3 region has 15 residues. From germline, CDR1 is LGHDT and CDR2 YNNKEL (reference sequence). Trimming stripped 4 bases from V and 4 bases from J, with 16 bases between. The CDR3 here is CASSPPYDTVYGYTF. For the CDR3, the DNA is TGTGCCAGCAGCCCTCCTTATGACACGGTCTATGGCTACACCTTC.

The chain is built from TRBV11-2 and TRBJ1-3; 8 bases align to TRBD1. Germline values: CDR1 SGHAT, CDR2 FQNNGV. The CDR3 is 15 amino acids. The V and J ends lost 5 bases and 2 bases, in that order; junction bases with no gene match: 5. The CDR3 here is CASSIRQGPGNTIYF. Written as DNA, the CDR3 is TGTGCCAGCAGCATCCGACAGGGGCCTGGAAACACCATATATTTT.

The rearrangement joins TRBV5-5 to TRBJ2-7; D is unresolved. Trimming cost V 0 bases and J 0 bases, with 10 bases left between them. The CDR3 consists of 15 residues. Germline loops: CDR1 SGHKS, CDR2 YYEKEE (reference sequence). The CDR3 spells CASSLETPVSYEQYF. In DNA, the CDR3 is TGTGCCAGCAGCTTGGAAACACCCGTCTCCTACGAGCAGTACTTC.

For the CDR3, the DNA is TGTGCCAGCAGCCCAGGGAGGGCCACTGAAGCTTTCTTT. Protein product: CASSPGRATEAFF. The rearrangement joins TRBV12-3 or TRBV12-4 to TRBJ1-1; D is perhaps TRBD1 (5 bases). The CDR3 is made up of 13 amino acids. With 6 bases removed from V and 4 bases from J, the gap between germline ends came to 12 bases.

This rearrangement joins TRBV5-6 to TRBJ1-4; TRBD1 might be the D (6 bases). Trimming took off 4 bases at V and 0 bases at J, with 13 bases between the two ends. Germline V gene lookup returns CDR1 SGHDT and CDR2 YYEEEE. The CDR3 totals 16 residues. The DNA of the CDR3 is TGTGCCAGCAGCACTGGACAGAACCCAACTAATGAAAAACTGTTTTTT. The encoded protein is CASSTGQNPTNEKLFF.

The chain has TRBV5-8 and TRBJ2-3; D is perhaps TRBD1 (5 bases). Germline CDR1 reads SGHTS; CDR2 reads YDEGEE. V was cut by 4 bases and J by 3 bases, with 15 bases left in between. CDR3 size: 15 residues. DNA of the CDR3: TGTGCCAGCAGCCCTCGACTCAGGGTGACAGATACGCAGTATTTT. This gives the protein CASSPRLRVTDTQYF.

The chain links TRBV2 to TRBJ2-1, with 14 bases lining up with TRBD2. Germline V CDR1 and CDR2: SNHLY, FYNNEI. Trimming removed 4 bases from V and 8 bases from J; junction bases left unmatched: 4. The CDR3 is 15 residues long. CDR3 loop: CASSGLAGGSDEQFF. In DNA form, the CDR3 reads TGTGCCAGCAGTGGACTAGCGGGGGGGAGCGATGAGCAGTTCTTC.

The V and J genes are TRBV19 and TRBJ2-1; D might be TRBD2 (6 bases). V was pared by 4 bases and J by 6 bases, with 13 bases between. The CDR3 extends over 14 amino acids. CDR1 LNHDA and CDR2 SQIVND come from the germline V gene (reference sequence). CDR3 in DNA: TGTGCCAGTAGTAGGAGGGTTCAAGTCAATGAGCAGTTCTTC. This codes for CASSRRVQVNEQFF.

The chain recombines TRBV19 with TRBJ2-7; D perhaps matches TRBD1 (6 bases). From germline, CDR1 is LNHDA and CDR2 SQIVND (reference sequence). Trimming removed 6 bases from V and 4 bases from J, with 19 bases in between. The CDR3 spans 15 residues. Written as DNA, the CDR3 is TGTGCCAGTAGAAGACTGGGACCTAGGGGGTACGAGCAGTACTTC. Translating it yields CASRRLGPRGYEQYF.

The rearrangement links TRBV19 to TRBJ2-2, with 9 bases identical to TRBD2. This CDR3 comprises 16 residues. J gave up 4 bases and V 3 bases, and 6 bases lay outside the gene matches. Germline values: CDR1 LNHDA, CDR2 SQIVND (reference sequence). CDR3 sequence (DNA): TGTGCCAGTAGTATCCTAGCGGGAAAAGCCACCGGGGAGCTGTTTTTT. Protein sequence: CASSILAGKATGELFF.

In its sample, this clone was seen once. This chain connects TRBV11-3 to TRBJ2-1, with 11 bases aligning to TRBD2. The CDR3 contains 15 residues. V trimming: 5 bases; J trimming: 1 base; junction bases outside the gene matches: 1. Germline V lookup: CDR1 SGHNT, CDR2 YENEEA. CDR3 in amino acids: CASSPSGGSYNEQFF. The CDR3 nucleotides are TGTGCCAGCAGCCCTAGCGGGGGGTCCTACAATGAGCAGTTCTTC.

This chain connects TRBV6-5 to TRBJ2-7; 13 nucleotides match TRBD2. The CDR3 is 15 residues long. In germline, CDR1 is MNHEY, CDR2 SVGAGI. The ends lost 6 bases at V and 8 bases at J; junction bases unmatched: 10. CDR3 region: CASRLTGTSGIKQYF. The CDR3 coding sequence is TGTGCCAGCAGACTGACCGGGACTAGCGGGATAAAGCAGTACTTC.

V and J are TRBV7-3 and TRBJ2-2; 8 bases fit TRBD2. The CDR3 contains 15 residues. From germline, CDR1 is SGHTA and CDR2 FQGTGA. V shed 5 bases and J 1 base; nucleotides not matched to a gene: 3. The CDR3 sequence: CASSLSGRNTGELFF. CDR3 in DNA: TGTGCCAGCAGCCTCAGCGGGAGGAACACCGGGGAGCTGTTTTTT. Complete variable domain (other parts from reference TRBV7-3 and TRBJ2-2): GAGVSQTPSNKVTEKGKYVELRCDPISGHTALYWYRQSLGQGPEFLIYFQGTGAADDSGLPNDRFFAVRPEGSVSTLKIQRTERGDSAVYLCASSLSGRNTGELFFGEGSRLTVL.

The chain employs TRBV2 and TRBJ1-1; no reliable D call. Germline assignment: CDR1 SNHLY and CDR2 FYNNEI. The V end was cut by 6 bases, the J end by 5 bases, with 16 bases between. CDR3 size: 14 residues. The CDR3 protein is CASSDPRGSTEAFF. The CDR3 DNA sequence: TGTGCCAGCAGCGATCCTCGGGGTTCTACTGAAGCTTTCTTT.

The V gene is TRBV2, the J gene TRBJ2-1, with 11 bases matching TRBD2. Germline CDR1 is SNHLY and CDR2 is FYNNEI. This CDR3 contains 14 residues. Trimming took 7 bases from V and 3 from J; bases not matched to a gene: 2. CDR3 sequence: CASISGRGYNEQFF. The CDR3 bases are TGTGCCAGCATTAGCGGGAGGGGCTACAATGAGCAGTTCTTC.

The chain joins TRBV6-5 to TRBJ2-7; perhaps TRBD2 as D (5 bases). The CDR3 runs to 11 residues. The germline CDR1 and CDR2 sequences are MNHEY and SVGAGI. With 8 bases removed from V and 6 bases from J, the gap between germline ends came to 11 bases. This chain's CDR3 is CASGTRAEQYF. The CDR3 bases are TGTGCCAGCGGTACTAGGGCCGAGCAGTACTTC.

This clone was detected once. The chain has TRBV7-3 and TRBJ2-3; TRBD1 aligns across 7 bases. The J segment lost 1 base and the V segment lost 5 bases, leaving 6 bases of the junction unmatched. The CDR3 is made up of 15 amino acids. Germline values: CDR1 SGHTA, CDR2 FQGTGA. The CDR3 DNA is TGTGCCAGCAGCAAGAGGGGACAGCGCACAGATACGCAGTATTTT. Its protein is CASSKRGQRTDTQYF. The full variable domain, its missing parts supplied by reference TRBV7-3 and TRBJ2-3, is GAGVSQTPSNKVTEKGKYVELRCDPISGHTALYWYRQSLGQGPEFLIYFQGTGAADDSGLPNDRFFAVRPEGSVSTLKIQRTERGDSAVYLCASSKRGQRTDTQYFGPGTRLTVL.

CDR3 in DNA: TGCGCCAGCAGCCCCTCTGCGGGGGGTTCGGCAGATACGCAGTATTTT. Amino acid sequence: CASSPSAGGSADTQYF. The chain uses TRBV5-1 and TRBJ2-3; TRBD2 matches 8 bases. Germline lookup yields CDR1 SGHRS and CDR2 YFSETQ. This CDR3 spans 16 amino acids. The V and J ends lost 4 bases and 4 bases, in that order; junction bases with no gene match: 11.

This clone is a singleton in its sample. Here the CDR3 DNA reads TGTGCCTGGCGTTGGACTAGCGGGAGTAATGAGCAGTTCTTC. Residues: CAWRWTSGSNEQFF. V usage is TRBV30 and J usage is TRBJ2-1; 13 bases align to TRBD2. The CDR3 spans 14 residues. V lost 5 bases, J lost 7 bases, and 5 bases stayed unmatched. Germline V gene sequence: CDR1 GTSNPN, CDR2 SVGIG (reference sequence).